This TCR beta chain was obtained from a study of blood T cells in healthy people across ages. Study in general: T cells yielded about one barcoded beta molecule per two cells through template switching. Overall study results and limits: Roughly linear age-related decline in beta diversity appeared, significant by age around 38.

This clonotype was observed a handful of times. Its antigen is undetermined. Next came a second PCR, run for about 7 to 11 cycles, which used a sample-barcoded 5' primer along with a J-beta primer mix. TCRdb used MiXCR to reprocess the 5' RACE reads, holding one entry per CDR3 protein. The repertoire consists of 1.8 million or so distinct CDR3 sequences, with roughly two fifths occurring once and the leading ten covering about 23%. Total RNA, at least 5.5 micrograms per sample, came from PBMCs. The CDR3 runs 17 residues. V lost 1 base and J lost 10; bases outside the gene matches: 11. The germline V gene encodes CDR1 SGHAT and CDR2 FQNNGV.

The source of this sequence is a human donor in good health. Sequenced input: blood. The V call is TRBV11-2, the J call TRBJ2-1; 12 bases map to TRBD2. CDR3 residues: CASSLGLAGGQLNEQFF. CDR3 nucleotide sequence: TGTGCCAGCAGCTTAGGTCTAGCGGGGGGGCAGTTGAACGAGCAGTTCTTC.